This T cell receptor (beta chain) is drawn from a study of CD8+CD57+ T cells in acquired aplastic anemia listed by TCRdb under 2018. Turning to the overall study: A mean of about 3.2 ug of DNA, ranging from roughly 0.18 to 30 ug, was extracted from sorted CD4+ and CD8+ cells. A CD8+CD57+ expansion meant a frequency higher than the mean frequency seen in healthy subjects. Here is what the overall study found, with its caveats: Between patients and healthy controls, no significant difference in CD8+ Simpson's diversity was found (P=0.060). Twenty-nine CD8+ CDR3 sequences were shared between patients and controls but appeared highly expressed in patients and within their immunodominant clones.

This clonotype came up many times. The antigen it binds to is not known. Per-base qualities were not stored, and no clone one base away is much larger. Genomic DNA served as template for TCR beta VDJ combination and CDR3 sequence profiling. An Illumina HiSeq 2000 was used for TCR repertoire sequencing. Per the source publication's procedure: TRBV/TRBJ rearrangement plots, CDR3 size and DJ length profiles, and Simpson's diversity index were used to evaluate the repertoires. The most abundant DNA sequence in the deep sequencing data was defined as the immunodominant clone. CDR3 amino acid sequences were screened for sharing across subjects and were compared with published repertoires and the VDJdb database. The raw public data were reprocessed by TCRdb itself: fastp quality trimming at Q25, MiXCR clonotype calling, in-frame beta chains only. Rows are combined by CDR3 protein, so each entry shows the most common genes and DNA. These V and J calls derive from TCRdb rather than the authors' analysis. The sample has some 200,000 distinct CDR3 sequences on record, nearly 50% of them singletons. About 8.8% of the sample is in the top ten clones.

Flow cytometry had shown CD8+CD57+ cell expansion in the patients selected for sequencing. Severe acquired aplastic anemia was diagnosed in all patients according to International Study of Aplastic Anemia and Agranulocytosis and Camitta criteria. No patient had received any therapy when blood was sampled. The study deep-sequenced TCR repertoires of sorted CD4+ and CD8+ blood T cells from severe aplastic anemia patients and healthy subjects. In the USA, patient enrollment took place under clinicaltrials.gov protocols 00001620, 01623167, 00001397, 00071045, 00081523 and 00961064. Ficoll-Paque density gradient centrifugation was used to isolate peripheral blood mononuclear cells. CD4+ and CD8+ T cells were sorted by FACS or magnetic beads before DNA extraction. Material for sequencing was sorted CD4+, CD8+, or CD8+CD57+ T cells (not recorded which) from PBMCs. This sequence originates from a human donor with aplastic anemia.

The CDR3 reads as follows: CASTSGSKETQYF. The DNA sequence follows: TGTGCCAGCACTAGCGGGAGCAAAGAGACCCAGTACTTC. The rearranged chain carries TRBV6-1 and TRBJ2-5; a stretch of 10 junction bases matches TRBD2. Per the germline V gene, MNHNS is the CDR1 and SASEGT is the CDR2. Trimming takes 7 bases off V and 3 bases off J; junction bases not matched to a gene: 2. The CDR3 sequence holds 13 residues, the cysteine and phenylalanine included. Only the CDR3 region is kept as DNA, spanning 39 bases read in frame from base 1.